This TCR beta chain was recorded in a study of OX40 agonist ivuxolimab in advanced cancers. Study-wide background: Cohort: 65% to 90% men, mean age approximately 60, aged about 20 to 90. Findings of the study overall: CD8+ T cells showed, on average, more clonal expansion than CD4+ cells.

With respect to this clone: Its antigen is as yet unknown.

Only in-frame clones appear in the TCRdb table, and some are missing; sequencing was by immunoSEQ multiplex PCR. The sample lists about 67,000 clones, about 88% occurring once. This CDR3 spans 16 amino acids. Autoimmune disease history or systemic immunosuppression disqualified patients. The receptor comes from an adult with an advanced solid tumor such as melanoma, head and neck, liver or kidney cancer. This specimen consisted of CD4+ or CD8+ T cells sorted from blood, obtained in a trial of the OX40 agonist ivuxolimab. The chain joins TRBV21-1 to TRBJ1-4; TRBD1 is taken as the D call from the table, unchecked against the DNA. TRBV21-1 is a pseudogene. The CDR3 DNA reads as TGTGCCAGCAGCCCTCGGGTCCAGGGTCGGAATGAAAAACTGTTTTTT. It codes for CASSPRVQGRNEKLFF.